Sequencing of this T cell receptor beta chain was carried out in a study of response to subunit inactivated influenza vaccine. Study outcomes and limitations: With each seasonal influenza vaccination, the authors suggested, few new T cells are recruited.

Germline V lookup: CDR1 LGHNA, CDR2 YSLEER. Trimming stripped 2 bases from V and 1 base from J, with 16 bases between. This CDR3 comprises 17 residues. This clonotype appeared a few times. The antigen is unknown. Each CDR3 protein gets one entry after TCRdb re-called the RT-PCR reads with MiXCR. The sample records 800,000 to 1,000,000 distinct CDR3 sequences, about 20% being singletons. The chain joins TRBV4-3 to TRBJ2-3, with D unresolved. This TCR was recovered from a man aged 45-65 years who received an inactivated influenza vaccine. The input for sequencing was PBMCs from blood, taken about 5 days after vaccination. The CDR3 DNA follows: TGCGCCAGCAGCCAAAACACTTTGGGGTCGCGCACAGATACGCAGTATTTT. Residues: CASSQNTLGSRTDTQYF.